This T cell receptor beta chain was sequenced for a study of prognosis after radiotherapy for stage I lung cancer. The germline V and J ends were trimmed by 1 base and 6 bases, with 10 bases remaining between them. Looked up from germline, CDR1 is SGHAT and CDR2 is FQNNGV. CDR3 length: 14 amino acids. Genomic DNA was the source, and TCR beta CDR3 was amplified from it by two-round multiplex PCR. Specific primers for each TRBV and TRBJ gene were what first-round PCR used. TCRdb re-derived calls from the multiplex PCR reads in MiXCR, one entry per CDR3 protein. The sample lists some 14,000 distinct CDR3 sequences; 50% were seen once.

This sequence originates from a donor over 45 with non-small cell lung cancer. This specimen consisted of PBMCs, obtained before or after stereotactic body radiation therapy (not recorded which). The chain recombines TRBV11-2 with TRBJ2-1; no firm D call. Here the CDR3 DNA reads TGTGCCAGCAGCTTAGGGTCTGCGTCCAATGAGCAGTTCTTC. Amino acids: CASSLGSASNEQFF.